The entry below describes one TCR beta chain. These data are taken from a study of blood T cells in healthy people across ages. The junction had 11 bases not matched to a gene; V was cut back by 5 bases and J by 3 bases. The CDR3 loop spans 16 amino acids. Germline V gene lookup returns CDR1 DFQATT and CDR2 SNEGSKA (reference sequence). A second PCR of 7 to 11 cycles used a sample-barcoded 5' primer and a J-beta primer mix. One entry per CDR3 protein results from TCRdb running MiXCR on the 5' RACE reads. Among about a million distinct CDR3 sequences listed, around two fifths were seen once. The clonotype originates from a man aged 18-30 years in good health. The V and J genes are TRBV20-1 and TRBJ2-1, with 9 bases fitting TRBD1. The sequencing input was blood. CDR3 nucleotides: TGCAGTGCTTTTATTCTACAGGGGGCGGGCTACAATGAGCAGTTCTTC. Translation gives CSAFILQGAGYNEQFF.